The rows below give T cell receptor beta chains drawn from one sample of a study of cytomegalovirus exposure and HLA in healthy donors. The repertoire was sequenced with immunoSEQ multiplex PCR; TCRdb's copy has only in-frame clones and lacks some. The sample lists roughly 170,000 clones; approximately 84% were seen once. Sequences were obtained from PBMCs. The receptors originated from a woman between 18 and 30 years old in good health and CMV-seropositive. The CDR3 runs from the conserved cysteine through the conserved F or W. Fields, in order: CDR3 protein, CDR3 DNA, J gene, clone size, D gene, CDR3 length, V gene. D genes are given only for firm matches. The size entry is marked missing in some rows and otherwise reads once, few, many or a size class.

CASSLLAGGPGDTQYF | TGTGCCAGCAGTTTACTAGCGGGGGGGCCGGGAGATACGCAGTATTTT | TRBJ2-3 | once | TRBD2 | 16 | TRBV27
CASSEQGGKLFF | TGTGCCAGCAGTGAGCAGGGGGGAAAACTGTTTTTT | TRBJ1-4 | . | TRBD1 | 12 | TRBV2
CASKGDGDNSPLHF | TGTGCCAGCAAGGGAGACGGAGATAATTCACCCCTCCACTTT | TRBJ1-6 | few | . | 14 | TRBV2
CSDRDRDHEQFF | TGTTCCGACCGGGACAGGGATCATGAGCAGTTCTTC | TRBJ2-1 | . | TRBD1 | 12 | TRBV11-2
CASSSTSGTGKDGNTIYF | TGTGCCAGCAGCTCTACCTCCGGGACAGGCAAGGATGGAAACACCATATATTTT | TRBJ1-3 | few | TRBD1 | 18 | TRBV5-4
CASISGGLNTEAFF | TGTGCCAGCATTAGCGGGGGATTGAACACTGAAGCTTTCTTT | TRBJ1-1 | . | . | 14 | TRBV28
CASSGRAGGTGELFF | TGTGCCAGCAGCGGCCGAGCGGGTGGCACCGGGGAGCTGTTTTTT | TRBJ2-2 | few | . | 15 | TRBV11-1
CASSSRGGYEKLFF | TGTGCCAGCAGTTCCCGGGGAGGGTATGAAAAACTGTTTTTT | TRBJ1-4 | . | . | 14 | TRBV6-5
CSVGRRLNTEAFF | TGCAGCGTTGGGAGGCGGTTGAACACTGAAGCTTTCTTT | TRBJ1-1 | . | . | 13 | TRBV29-1
CASSLRLGHVEQYF | TGCGCCAGCAGCTTGCGACTAGGACACGTCGAGCAGTACTTC | TRBJ2-7 | . | . | 14 | TRBV5-1
CSIAGTDEKLFF | TGCAGTATAGCCGGGACAGATGAAAAACTGTTTTTT | TRBJ1-4 | . | TRBD1 | 12 | TRBV29-1
CASTGEGAAVTQYF | TGTGCCAGCACGGGTGAGGGGGCCGCCGTGACCCAGTACTTC | TRBJ2-5 | . | TRBD1 | 14 | TRBV25-1
CASSGGPIGYF | TGTGCCAGCAGTGGTGGGCCTATTGGGTATTTT | TRBJ2-3 | . | . | 11 | TRBV2
CAHETDSGNTIYF | TGTGCACACGAGACAGACTCTGGAAACACCATATATTTT | TRBJ1-3 | . | . | 13 | TRBV6-1
CASSSLASSYNEQFF | TGCGCCAGCAGCTCTCTAGCGTCATCCTACAATGAGCAGTTCTTC | TRBJ2-1 | once | . | 15 | TRBV5-1
CASSQATRLRREETQYF | TGTGCCAGCAGCCAAGCAACACGCTTAAGACGGGAAGAGACCCAGTACTTC | TRBJ2-5 | . | . | 17 | TRBV4-2
CASSPLFSFQPAGQTFGYTF | TGTGCCAGCAGCCCATTGTTCTCTTTTCAACCCGCAGGACAGACGTTTGGCTACACCTTC | TRBJ1-2 | once | . | 20 | TRBV7-8
CASSTGTGGIYEQYF | TGTGCCAGCAGTACCGGGACAGGGGGGATCTACGAGCAGTACTTC | TRBJ2-7 | . | TRBD1 | 15 | TRBV6-6
CASSYLGQGSRAIYF | TGTGCCAGCAGCTACCTCGGACAGGGTTCCCGGGCCATATATTTT | TRBJ1-3 | . | TRBD1 | 15 | TRBV7-2
CASSGGEETQYF | TGTGCCAGCAGCGGAGGAGAAGAGACCCAGTACTTC | TRBJ2-5 | once | . | 12 | TRBV9
CASSLANRAVDTQYF | TGCGCCAGCAGCTTGGCCAACAGGGCCGTGGATACGCAGTATTTT | TRBJ2-3 | . | . | 15 | TRBV5-1
CASAPVGGAVNEKLFF | TGTGCCAGCGCCCCCGTTGGTGGGGCTGTTAATGAAAAACTGTTTTTT | TRBJ1-4 | . | . | 16 | TRBV7-2
CASSSGRLRDYGYTF | TGTGCCAGCAGTTCCGGTCGTCTACGGGATTATGGCTACACCTTC | TRBJ1-2 | . | . | 15 | TRBV7-3
CASRYRGGTEAFF | TGTGCCAGCAGGTACAGGGGGGGGACTGAAGCTTTCTTT | TRBJ1-1 | . | TRBD1 | 13 | TRBV6-5
CASSRTSGDQETQYF | TGTGCCAGTAGTAGGACTAGCGGGGACCAAGAGACCCAGTACTTC | TRBJ2-5 | . | TRBD2 | 15 | TRBV19
CATEGGDETQYF | TGTGCCACAGAAGGGGGCGACGAGACCCAGTACTTC | TRBJ2-5 | . | TRBD1 | 12 | TRBV7-9
CASRRTSGHSYEQYF | TGTGCCAGCAGGAGGACTAGCGGGCACTCCTACGAGCAGTACTTC | TRBJ2-7 | once | TRBD2 | 15 | TRBV2
CASSSGGITEAFF | TGTGCCAGCAGCTCAGGGGGCATCACTGAAGCTTTCTTT | TRBJ1-1 | . | TRBD1 | 13 | TRBV7-8
CAITGTGKAGELFF | TGTGCCATAACCGGGACAGGGAAAGCCGGGGAGCTGTTTTTT | TRBJ2-2 | . | TRBD1 | 14 | TRBV10-3
CASSPEGTVTGELFF | TGCGCCAGCAGCCCGGAGGGGACCGTCACCGGGGAGCTGTTTTTT | TRBJ2-2 | . | . | 15 | TRBV4-1
CASSPQGAGANGYTF | TGCGCCAGCAGCCCTCAGGGAGCGGGTGCGAATGGCTACACCTTC | TRBJ1-2 | . | . | 15 | TRBV4-1
CASSVPAAGSTDTQYF | TGTGCCAGCAGTGTTCCCGCTGCGGGGAGCACAGATACGCAGTATTTT | TRBJ2-3 | . | . | 16 | TRBV2
CASSPRQFSPLHF | TGTGCCAGCAGCCCCAGACAGTTTTCACCCCTCCACTTT | TRBJ1-6 | . | . | 13 | TRBV11-2